The 12 T cell receptor beta chains given below trace back to one sample, sequenced in a study of T cell responses to AZD1222 COVID-19 vaccine. The data were produced by immunoSEQ multiplex PCR, yet TCRdb's version contains in-frame clones alone and is incomplete. The data contain about 130,000 clones, around nine tenths of them singletons. The source material was peripheral blood, sampled on day 0 of AZD1222 vaccination. All receptors derive from an adult in good health.

The chain combines TRBV6-1 with TRBJ2-2; 11 nucleotides align to TRBD1. CDR1 is MNHNS and CDR2 is SASEGT in the germline V gene. This CDR3 has 16 residues. J gave up 4 bases and V 3 bases, and 4 bases lay outside the gene matches. The CDR3 reads CASSDGQGARTGELFF. The CDR3 DNA reads TGTGCCAGCAGTGACGGACAGGGGGCGCGCACCGGGGAGCTGTTTTTT.

This clone has only a few counts. V usage is TRBV12-3 or TRBV12-4 and J usage is TRBJ1-5; no clear D gene. Deletions cut 6 bases from V and 9 bases from J, with 12 bases between. The CDR3 length is 12 residues. CDR3 sequence: CASSTLMGPQHF. The CDR3 bases are TGTGCCAGCAGCACTCTCATGGGGCCCCAGCATTTT.

This clone was seen only once. The J gene is TRBJ1-4, the V gene TRBV7-2, with 8 nucleotides matching TRBD1. The CDR3 consists of 17 residues. The V gene end was trimmed by 5 bases and the J gene end by 5 bases; junction bases not matched to a gene: 13. CDR1 is SGHTA and CDR2 is FQGNSA in the germline V gene. The CDR3 DNA reads as TGTGCCAGCAGCATCACGGGACAGGTCGGCCGGAATGAAAAACTGTTTTTT. Protein: CASSITGQVGRNEKLFF. Looking up the rest from reference TRBV7-2 and TRBJ1-4 gives the full variable domain: GAGVSQSPSNKVTEKGKDVELRCDPISGHTALYWYRQSLGQGLEFLIYFQGNSAPDKSGLPSDRFSAERTGGSVSTLTIQRTQQEDSAVYLCASSITGQVGRNEKLFFGSGTQLSVL.

The rearrangement links TRBV4-2 to TRBJ2-1, with 12 bases that match TRBD1. V lost 0 bases, J lost 9 bases, and 9 bases stayed unmatched. This CDR3 comprises 17 residues. CDR1 is LGHNA, CDR2 YNFKEQ, per germline. CDR3 sequence (DNA): TGTGCCAGCAGCCAAGATGTTCCGGGACAGGGGGCGACTGAGCAGTTCTTC. It encodes CASSQDVPGQGATEQFF.

The V call is TRBV28, the J call TRBJ1-3; D is possibly TRBD1 (5 bases). The CDR3 sequence is 16 residues long. Germline CDR1 MDHEN, CDR2 SYDVKM. The V end lost 7 bases, the J end lost 0 bases, and 16 bases lay between the germline ends. The CDR3 loop is CASTLGGPLSGNTIYF. In DNA form, the CDR3 reads TGTGCCAGCACTTTGGGGGGACCCCTCTCTGGAAACACCATATATTTT.

The chain is built from TRBV28 and TRBJ1-2, with 8 bases fitting TRBD1. CDR3 length equals 15 residues. Germline-derived CDR1 and CDR2 are MDHEN and SYDVKM. Trimming cost V 2 bases and J 13 bases; bases outside gene matches: 15. The CDR3 DNA is TGTGCCAGCAGTTTAATCATCGGACAGGGCCAAGGTGGCACCTTC. Its translation: CASSLIIGQGQGGTF.

The chain is built from TRBV6-1 and TRBJ2-7; D may correspond to TRBD1 or TRBD2 (5 bases each). Trimming removed 3 bases at V and 4 bases at J, with 10 bases between. CDR1 is MNHNS and CDR2 is SASEGT in the germline V gene. This CDR3 is 13 amino acids long. The CDR3 DNA reads as TGTGCCAGCAGTGAGGACACTAGGTACGAGCAGTACTTC. It translates to CASSEDTRYEQYF.

The rearrangement joins TRBV10-3 to TRBJ1-4; D remains unclear. V was pared by 6 bases and J by 0 bases, with 11 bases between. The CDR3 is 15 amino acids. CDR1 and CDR2 (germline): ENHRY, SYGVKD. CDR3 in DNA: TGTGCCATCAGCGTCTCCGATTCAACTAATGAAAAACTGTTTTTT. This translates into CAISVSDSTNEKLFF.

This chain uses TRBV6-2 or TRBV6-3 with TRBJ2-7; 8 bases fit TRBD2. The junction had 3 bases not matched to a gene; V was cut back by 5 bases and J by 0 bases. This CDR3 contains 14 residues. The germline V gene has CDR1 MNHEY and CDR2 SVGEGT. The CDR3 region is CASSRGGPSYEQYF. The DNA of the CDR3 is TGTGCCAGCAGTCGGGGGGGGCCCTCCTACGAGCAGTACTTC.

This sequence joins TRBV6-5 and TRBJ1-5, with unresolved D. Trimming removed 6 bases at V and 0 bases at J, with 12 bases between. The CDR3 length is 15 residues. Germline CDR1 reads MNHEY; CDR2 reads SVGAGI. The CDR3 protein is CASRGAGSSNQPQHF. CDR3 DNA: TGTGCCAGCAGAGGAGCGGGGAGTAGCAATCAGCCCCAGCATTTT.

This chain uses TRBV7-2 with TRBJ2-3, with D maybe TRBD2 (7 bases). CDR1 SGHTA and CDR2 FQGNSA come from the germline V gene. The CDR3 is 14 residues long. V was clipped by 5 bases and J by 6 bases, with 15 bases between them. This chain's CDR3 is CASSPQGGVDTQYF. As DNA, the CDR3 is TGTGCCAGCAGCCCACAAGGGGGGGTGGATACGCAGTATTTT.

The V call is TRBV6-5, the J call TRBJ1-3; a weak D match, TRBD1 (5 bases). This CDR3 has 13 residues. V gave up 11 bases and J gave up 0 bases, with 11 bases separating them. CDR1 is MNHEY and CDR2 is SVGAGI in the germline V gene. The CDR3 DNA sequence: TGTGCCGGAAGACAGAGCTCTGGAAACACCATATATTTT. Protein sequence: CAGRQSSGNTIYF.